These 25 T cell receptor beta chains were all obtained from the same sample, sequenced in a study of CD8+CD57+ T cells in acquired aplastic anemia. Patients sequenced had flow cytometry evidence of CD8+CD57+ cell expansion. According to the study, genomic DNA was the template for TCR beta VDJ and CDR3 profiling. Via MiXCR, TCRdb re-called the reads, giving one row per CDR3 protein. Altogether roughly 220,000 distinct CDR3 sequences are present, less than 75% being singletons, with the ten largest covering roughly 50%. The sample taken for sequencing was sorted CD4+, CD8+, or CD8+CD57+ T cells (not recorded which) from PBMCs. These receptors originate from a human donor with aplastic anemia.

CDR3 bases: TGCAGTGCTAGAGGGGATGAAAAACTGTTTTTT. Translating it yields CSARGDEKLFF. The chain couples TRBV20-1 to TRBJ1-4; D call uncertain. Germline V gene sequence: CDR1 DFQATT, CDR2 SNEGSKA (reference sequence). The CDR3 contains 11 residues. The V gene lost 1 base and the J gene lost 6 bases, with 3 bases spanning the gap.

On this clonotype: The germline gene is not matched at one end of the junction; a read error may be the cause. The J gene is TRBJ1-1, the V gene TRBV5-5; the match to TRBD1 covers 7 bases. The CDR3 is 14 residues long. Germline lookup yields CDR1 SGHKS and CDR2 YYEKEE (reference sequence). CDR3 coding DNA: TGCGCCAGCAGCCGCGGGGACAGTAACACTGAAGCTTTCTTT. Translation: CASSRGDSNTEAFF.

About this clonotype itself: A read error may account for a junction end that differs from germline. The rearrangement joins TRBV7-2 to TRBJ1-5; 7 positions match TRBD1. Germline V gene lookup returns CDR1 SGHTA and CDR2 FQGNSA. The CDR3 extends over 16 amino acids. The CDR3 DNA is TGTGCCAGCAGCGTAGCTGGGACAGTTAGCAATCAGCCCCAGCATTTT. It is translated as CASSVAGTVSNQPQHF. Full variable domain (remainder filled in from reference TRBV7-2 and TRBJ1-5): GAGVSQSPSNKVTEKGKDVELRCDPISGHTALYWYRQSLGQGLEFLIYFQGNSAPDKSGLPSDRFSAERTGGSVSTLTIQRTQQEDSAVYLCASSVAGTVSNQPQHFGDGTRLSIL.

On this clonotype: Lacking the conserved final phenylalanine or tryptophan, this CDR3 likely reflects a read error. The CDR3 region is CSVDLWQNTDAFS. The CDR3 DNA sequence: TGCAGCGTTGATCTTTGGCAGAACACTGACGCTTTCTCT. This chain joins TRBV29-1 and TRBJ1-1; D is undetermined. The CDR3 has 13 amino acids. The germline gives CDR1 SQVTM, CDR2 ANQGSEA.

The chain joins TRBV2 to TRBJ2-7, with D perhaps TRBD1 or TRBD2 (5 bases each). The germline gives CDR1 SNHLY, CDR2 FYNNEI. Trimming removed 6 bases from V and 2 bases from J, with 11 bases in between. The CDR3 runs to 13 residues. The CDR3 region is CASSAGAPYEQYF. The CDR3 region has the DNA TGTGCCAGCAGCGCCGGGGCCCCCTACGAGCAGTACTTC.

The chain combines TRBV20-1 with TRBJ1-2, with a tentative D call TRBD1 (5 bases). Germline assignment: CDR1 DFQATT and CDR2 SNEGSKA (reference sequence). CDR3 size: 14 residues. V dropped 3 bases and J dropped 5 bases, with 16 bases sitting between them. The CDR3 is CSASVTGGRYGYTF. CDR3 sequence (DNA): TGCAGTGCTAGTGTCACCGGGGGTCGGTATGGCTACACCTTC.

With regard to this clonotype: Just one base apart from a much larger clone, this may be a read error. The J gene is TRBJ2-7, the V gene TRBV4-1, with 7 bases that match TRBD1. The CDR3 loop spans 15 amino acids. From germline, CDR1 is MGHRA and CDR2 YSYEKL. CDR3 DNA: TGCGCCAGCAGCCAAGACTACAGGGGATCCTACGAGCTGTACTTC. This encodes CASSQDYRGSYELYF.

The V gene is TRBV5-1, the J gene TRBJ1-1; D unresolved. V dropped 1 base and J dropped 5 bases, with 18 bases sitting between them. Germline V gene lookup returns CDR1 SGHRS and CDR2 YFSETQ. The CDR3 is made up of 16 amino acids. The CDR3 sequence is CASSLPLSEEGTEAFF. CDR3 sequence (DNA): TGCGCCAGCAGCTTGCCACTCTCGGAAGAAGGGACTGAAGCTTTCTTT.

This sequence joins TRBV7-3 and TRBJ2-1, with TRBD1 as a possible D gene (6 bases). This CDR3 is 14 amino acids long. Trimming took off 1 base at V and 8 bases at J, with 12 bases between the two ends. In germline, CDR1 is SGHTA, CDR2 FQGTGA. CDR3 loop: CASSLIQGVHEQFF. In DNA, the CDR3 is TGTGCCAGCAGCTTAATACAGGGCGTCCATGAGCAGTTCTTC.

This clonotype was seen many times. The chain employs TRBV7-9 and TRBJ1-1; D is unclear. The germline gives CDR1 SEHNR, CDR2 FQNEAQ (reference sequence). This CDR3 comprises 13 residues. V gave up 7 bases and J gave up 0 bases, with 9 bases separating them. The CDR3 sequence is CASIPDMNTEAFF. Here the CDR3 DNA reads TGTGCCAGCATCCCAGATATGAACACTGAAGCTTTCTTT. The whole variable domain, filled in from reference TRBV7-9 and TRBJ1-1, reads DTGVSQNPRHKITKRGQNVTFRCDPISEHNRLYWYRQTLGQGPEFLTYFQNEAQLEKSRLLSDRFSAERPKGSFSTLEIQRTEQGDSAMYLCASIPDMNTEAFFGQGTRLTVV.

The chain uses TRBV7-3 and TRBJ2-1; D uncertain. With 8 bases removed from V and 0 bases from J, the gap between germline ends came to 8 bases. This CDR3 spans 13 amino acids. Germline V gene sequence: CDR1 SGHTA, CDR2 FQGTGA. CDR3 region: CASRPSSYNEQFF. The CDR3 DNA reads TGTGCCAGCCGGCCAAGCTCCTACAATGAGCAGTTCTTC.

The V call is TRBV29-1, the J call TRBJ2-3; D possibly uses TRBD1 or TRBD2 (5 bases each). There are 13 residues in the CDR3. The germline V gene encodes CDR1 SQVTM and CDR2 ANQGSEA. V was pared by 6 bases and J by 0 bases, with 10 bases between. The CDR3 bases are TGCAGCGTAGAGGGGTCTAGCACAGATACGCAGTATTTT. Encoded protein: CSVEGSSTDTQYF.

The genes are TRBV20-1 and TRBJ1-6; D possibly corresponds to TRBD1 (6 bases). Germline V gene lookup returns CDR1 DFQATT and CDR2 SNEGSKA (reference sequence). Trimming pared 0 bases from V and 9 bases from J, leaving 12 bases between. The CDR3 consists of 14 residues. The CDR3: CSARDPRGSSPLHF. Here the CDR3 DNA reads TGCAGTGCTAGAGATCCCAGGGGTAGTTCACCCCTCCACTTT.

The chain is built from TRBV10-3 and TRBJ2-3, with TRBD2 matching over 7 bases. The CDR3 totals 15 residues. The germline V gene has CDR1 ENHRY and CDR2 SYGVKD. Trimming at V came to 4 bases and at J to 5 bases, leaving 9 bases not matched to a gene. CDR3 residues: CAISGPRAGVDTQYF. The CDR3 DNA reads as TGTGCCATCAGTGGTCCCAGGGCGGGAGTAGATACGCAGTATTTT.

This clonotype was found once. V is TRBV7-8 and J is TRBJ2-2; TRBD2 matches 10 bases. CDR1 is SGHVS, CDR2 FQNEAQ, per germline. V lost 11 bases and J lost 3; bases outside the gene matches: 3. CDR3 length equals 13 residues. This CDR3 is CAGSGGYTGELFF. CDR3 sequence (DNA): TGTGCCGGTAGCGGGGGGTACACCGGGGAGCTGTTTTTT.

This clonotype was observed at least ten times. The CDR3 protein is CASSTGTLPGGETQYF. CDR3 DNA: TGTGCCAGCAGCACCGGGACTCTACCAGGTGGGGAGACCCAGTACTTC. The chain employs TRBV5-6 and TRBJ2-5, with a weak D call TRBD2 (6 bases). Germline lookup yields CDR1 SGHDT and CDR2 YYEEEE. Trimming cost V 4 bases and J 5 bases, with 21 bases left between them. The CDR3 consists of 16 residues.

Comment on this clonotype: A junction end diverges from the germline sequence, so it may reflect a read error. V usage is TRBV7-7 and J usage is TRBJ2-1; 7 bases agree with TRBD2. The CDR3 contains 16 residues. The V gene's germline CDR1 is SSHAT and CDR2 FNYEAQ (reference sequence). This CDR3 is CASSPLAGVSYNEQFF. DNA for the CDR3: TGTGCTAGCAGTCCCTTGGCGGGAGTGTCCTACAATGAGCAGTTCTTC.

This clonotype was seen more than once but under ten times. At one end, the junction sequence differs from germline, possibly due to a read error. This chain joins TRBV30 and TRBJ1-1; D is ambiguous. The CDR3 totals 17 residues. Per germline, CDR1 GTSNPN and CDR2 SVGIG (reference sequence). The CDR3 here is CDWSSDVCSSDLAEAFF. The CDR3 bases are TGTGACTGGAGTTCAGACGTGTGCTCTTCCGATCTGGCTGAAGCTTTCTTT.

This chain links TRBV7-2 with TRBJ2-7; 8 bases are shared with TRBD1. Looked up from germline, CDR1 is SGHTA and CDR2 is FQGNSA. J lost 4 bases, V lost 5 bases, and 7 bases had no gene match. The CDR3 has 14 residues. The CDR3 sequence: CASSLTGGIYEQYF. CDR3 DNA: TGTGCCAGCAGCCTCACAGGGGGGATTTACGAGCAGTACTTC.

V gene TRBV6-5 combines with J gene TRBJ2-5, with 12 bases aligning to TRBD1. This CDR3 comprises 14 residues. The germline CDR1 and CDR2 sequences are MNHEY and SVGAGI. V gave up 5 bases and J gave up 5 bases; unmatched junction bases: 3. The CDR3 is CASSPGTGGETQYF. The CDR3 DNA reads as TGTGCCAGCAGTCCCGGGACAGGGGGCGAGACCCAGTACTTC.

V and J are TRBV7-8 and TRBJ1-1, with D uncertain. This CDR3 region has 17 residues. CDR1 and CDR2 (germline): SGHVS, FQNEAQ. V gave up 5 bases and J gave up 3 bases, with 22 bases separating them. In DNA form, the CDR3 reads TGTGCCAGCAGCCTATTACGATACCAATTACAGTACACTGAAGCTTTCTTT. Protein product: CASSLLRYQLQYTEAFF.

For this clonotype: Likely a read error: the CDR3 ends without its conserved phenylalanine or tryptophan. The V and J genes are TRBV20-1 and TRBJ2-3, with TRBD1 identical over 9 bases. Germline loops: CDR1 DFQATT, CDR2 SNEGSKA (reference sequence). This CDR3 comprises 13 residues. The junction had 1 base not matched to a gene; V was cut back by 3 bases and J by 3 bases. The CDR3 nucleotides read TGCAGTGCTAGGGGACAGGGAACAGATACGCAGTATCTT. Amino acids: CSARGQGTDTQYL.

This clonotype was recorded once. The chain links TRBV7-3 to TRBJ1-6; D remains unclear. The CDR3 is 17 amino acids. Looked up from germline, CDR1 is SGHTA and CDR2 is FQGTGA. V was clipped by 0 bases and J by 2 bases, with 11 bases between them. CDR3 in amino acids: CASSLTPRATYNSPLHF. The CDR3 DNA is TGTGCCAGCAGCTTAACCCCGCGGGCAACCTATAATTCACCCCTCCACTTT.

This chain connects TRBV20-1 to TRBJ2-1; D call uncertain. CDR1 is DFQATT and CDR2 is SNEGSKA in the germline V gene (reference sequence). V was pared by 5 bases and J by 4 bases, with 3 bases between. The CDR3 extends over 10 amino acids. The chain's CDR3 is CSAGYNEQFF. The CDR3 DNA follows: TGCAGTGCTGGTTACAATGAGCAGTTCTTC.

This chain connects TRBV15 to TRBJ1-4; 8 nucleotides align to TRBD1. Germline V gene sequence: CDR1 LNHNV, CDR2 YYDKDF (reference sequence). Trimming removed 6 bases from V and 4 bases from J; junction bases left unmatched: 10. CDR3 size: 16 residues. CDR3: CATRANDRGLNEKLFF. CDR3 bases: TGTGCCACCAGGGCGAACGACAGGGGACTTAATGAAAAACTGTTTTTT.